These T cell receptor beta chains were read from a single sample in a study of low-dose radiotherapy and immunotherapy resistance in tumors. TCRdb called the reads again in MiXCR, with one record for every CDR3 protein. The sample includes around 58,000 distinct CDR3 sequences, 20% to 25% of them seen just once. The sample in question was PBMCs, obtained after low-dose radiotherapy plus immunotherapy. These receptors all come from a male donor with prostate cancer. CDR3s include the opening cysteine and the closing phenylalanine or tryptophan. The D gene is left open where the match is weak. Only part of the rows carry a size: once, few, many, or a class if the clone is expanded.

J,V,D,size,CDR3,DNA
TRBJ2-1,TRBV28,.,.,CASSFLGVSQFF,TGTGCCAGCAGTTTCCTCGGGGTGTCTCAGTTCTTC
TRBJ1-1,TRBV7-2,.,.,CASSPFKGNRLWGTEAFF,TGTGCCAGCAGCCCCTTCAAGGGCAACCGTCTTTGGGGCACTGAAGCTTTCTTT
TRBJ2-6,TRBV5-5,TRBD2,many,CASSRLTEGLAGGPPGANVLTF,TGTGCCAGCAGTCGTTTGACGGAGGGACTAGCGGGAGGGCCCCCTGGGGCCAACGTCCTGACTTTC
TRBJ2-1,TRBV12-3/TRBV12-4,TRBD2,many,CASSLAFSGRANEQFF,TGTGCCAGCAGTTTAGCGTTTAGCGGGAGGGCCAATGAGCAGTTCTTC
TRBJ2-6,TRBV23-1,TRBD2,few,CASSQSGGDGANVLTF,TGCGCCAGCAGTCAATCGGGAGGGGATGGGGCCAACGTCCTGACTTTC
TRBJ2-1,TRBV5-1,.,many,CASSFGQRYNEQFF,TGCGCCAGCAGCTTTGGACAGCGCTACAATGAGCAGTTCTTC
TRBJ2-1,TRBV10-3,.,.,CAISEPGQGGYNEQFF,TGTGCCATCAGTGAGCCGGGGCAGGGGGGGTACAATGAGCAGTTCTTC
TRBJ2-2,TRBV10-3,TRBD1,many,CASSPGQGITGELFF,TGTGCCTCAAGTCCGGGACAGGGTATAACCGGGGAGCTGTTTTTT
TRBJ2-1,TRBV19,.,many,CASIPPGHNYNEQFF,TGTGCCAGTATTCCACCGGGACACAACTACAATGAGCAGTTCTTC
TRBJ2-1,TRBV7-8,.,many,CASTPSEGYNEQFF,TGTGCCAGCACCCCGAGCGAGGGATACAATGAGCAGTTCTTC
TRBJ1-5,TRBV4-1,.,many,CASSQDYINQPQHF,TGCGCCAGCAGCCAAGATTATATCAATCAGCCCCAGCATTTT
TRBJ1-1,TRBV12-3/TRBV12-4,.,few,CASSLHREAEAFF,TGTGCCAGCAGTTTACACAGGGAGGCCGAAGCTTTCTTT
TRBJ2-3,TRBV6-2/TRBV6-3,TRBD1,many,CASSYGTDPTSTDTQYF,TGTGCCAGCAGTTATGGGACAGATCCCACTAGCACAGATACGCAGTATTTT
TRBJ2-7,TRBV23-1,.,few,CASREGAPPGQTYEQYF,TGCGCCAGCAGAGAAGGGGCCCCCCCGGGACAAACCTACGAGCAGTACTTC
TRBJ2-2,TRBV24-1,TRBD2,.,CATTPSGGPGELFF,TGTGCCACCACCCCTAGCGGGGGTCCCGGGGAGCTGTTTTTT
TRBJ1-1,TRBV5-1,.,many,CASSLAGRGNTEAFF,TGCGCCAGCAGCTTGGCCGGCAGGGGGAACACTGAAGCTTTCTTT
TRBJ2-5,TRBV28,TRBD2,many,CASSFEAGGQETQYF,TGTGCCAGCAGTTTCGAAGCGGGAGGGCAGGAGACCCAGTACTTC
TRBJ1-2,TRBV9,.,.,CASSVAAGLNGYTF,TGTGCCAGCAGCGTAGCGGCGGGTCTGAATGGCTACACCTTC
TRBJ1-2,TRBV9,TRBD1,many,CASSVGGDSSYGYTF,TGTGCCAGCAGCGTAGGAGGGGACAGTAGCTATGGCTACACCTTC
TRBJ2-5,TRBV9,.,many,CASSVGGGSTSRETQYF,TGTGCCAGCAGCGTAGGGGGCGGGTCCACCTCTCGGGAGACCCAGTACTTC
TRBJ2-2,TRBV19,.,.,CASKGLARNTGELFFFFF,.
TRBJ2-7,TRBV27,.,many,CASRRQASSYEQYF,TGTGCCAGCAGAAGACAGGCTAGCTCCTACGAGCAGTACTTC
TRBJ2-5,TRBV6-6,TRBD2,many,CASSMSGVRETQYF,TGTGCCAGCAGCATGAGCGGGGTTAGAGAGACCCAGTACTTC
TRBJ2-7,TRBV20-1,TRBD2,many,CSAVTAGLAGVEQYF,TGCAGTGCTGTCACAGCAGGACTAGCGGGAGTCGAGCAGTACTTC
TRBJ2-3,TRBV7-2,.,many,CASSSRLTVTDTQYF,TGTGCCAGCAGCTCGCGATTGACAGTCACAGATACGCAGTATTTT
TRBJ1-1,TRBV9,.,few,CASSVEPGPMNTEAFF,TGTGCCAGCAGCGTAGAGCCAGGGCCCATGAACACTGAAGCTTTCTTT
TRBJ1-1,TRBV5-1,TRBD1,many,CASSSQSGGPTEAFF,TGCGCCAGCAGCAGCCAATCAGGGGGCCCCACTGAAGCTTTCTTT
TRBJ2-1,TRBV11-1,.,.,CASSSRLAFGPHEQFF,TGTGCCAGCAGCTCCAGGTTAGCGTTCGGCCCCCATGAGCAGTTCTTC
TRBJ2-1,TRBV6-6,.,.,CASIRGSSYNEQFF,TGTGCCAGCATCCGGGGCAGCTCCTACAATGAGCAGTTCTTC
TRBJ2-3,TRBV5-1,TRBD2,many,CASSTSGSLDTQYF,TGCGCCAGCTCAACTAGCGGGAGTTTGGATACGCAGTATTTT
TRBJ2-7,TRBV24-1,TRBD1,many,CATSDTGTAYEQYF,TGTGCCACCAGTGATACCGGGACAGCCTACGAGCAGTACTTC
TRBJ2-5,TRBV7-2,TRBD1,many,CASSPGQGATETQYF,TGTGCCAGCAGCCCGGGACAGGGGGCTACGGAGACCCAGTACTTC
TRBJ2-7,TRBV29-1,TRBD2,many,CSVAGGIGTSREQYF,TGCAGCGTTGCGGGGGGTATTGGGACCTCGAGGGAGCAGTACTTC
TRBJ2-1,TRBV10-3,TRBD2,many,CAINLGGASDEQFF,TGTGCCATCAACCTCGGGGGGGCAAGCGATGAGCAGTTCTTC
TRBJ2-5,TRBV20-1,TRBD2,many,CSAPGGSGRDQETQYF,TGCAGTGCTCCTGGGGGTAGCGGGAGGGATCAAGAGACCCAGTACTTC
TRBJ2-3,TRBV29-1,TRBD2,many,CSAKTSGRAYSTDTQYF,TGCAGCGCCAAGACTAGCGGAAGGGCTTATAGCACAGATACGCAGTATTTT
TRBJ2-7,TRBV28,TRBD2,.,CASSTTSGGAYEQYF,TGTGCCAGCAGTACGACTAGCGGGGGGGCCTACGAGCAGTACTTC
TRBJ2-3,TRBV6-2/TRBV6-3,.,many,CASRPSGGVDTQYF,TGTGCCAGCAGACCGTCCGGGGGTGTGGATACGCAGTATTTT
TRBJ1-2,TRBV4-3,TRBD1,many,CASSQQGVFGYTF,TGCGCCAGCAGCCAGCAGGGGGTGTTTGGCTACACCTTC
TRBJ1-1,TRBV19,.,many,CASSNLQGPEAFF,TGTGCCAGTAGTAATCTACAGGGCCCTGAAGCTTTCTTT
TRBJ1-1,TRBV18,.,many,CASSPPNREGTEAFF,TGTGCCAGCTCACCACCGAACAGGGAGGGCACTGAAGCTTTCTTT
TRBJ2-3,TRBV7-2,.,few,CASSLSYTDTQYF,TGTGCCAGCAGCTTATCTTATACAGATACGCAGTATTTT
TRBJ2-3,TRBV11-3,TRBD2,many,CASSLRAGGLTDTQYF,TGTGCCAGCAGCCTAAGAGCGGGAGGGCTCACAGATACGCAGTATTTT
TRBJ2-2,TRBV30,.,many,CAWSRQSNTGELFF,TGTGCCTGGAGTCGACAGTCGAACACCGGGGAGCTGTTTTTT
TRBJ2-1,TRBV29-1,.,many,CSSRVVRSYNEQFF,TGCAGCTCCCGGGTGGTGCGTAGCTACAATGAGCAGTTCTTC
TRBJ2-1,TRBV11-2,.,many,CASSLPANPGSYNEQFF,TGTGCCAGCAGCTTGCCTGCAAACCCTGGTTCCTACAATGAGCAGTTCTTC
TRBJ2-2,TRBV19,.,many,CASSEQGSNTGELFF,TGTGCCAGTAGTGAACAGGGATCGAACACCGGGGAGCTGTTTTTT
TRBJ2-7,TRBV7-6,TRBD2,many,CASSGSASGSLGEQYF,TGTGCCAGCAGCGGATCGGCTAGCGGGAGTTTGGGTGAGCAGTACTTC
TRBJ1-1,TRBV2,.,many,CASSAPGTPEAFF,TGTGCCAGCAGTGCCCCAGGGACCCCAGAAGCTTTCTTT
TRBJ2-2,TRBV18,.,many,CASSPESRTNTGELFF,TGTGCCAGCTCACCGGAGAGCCGAACGAACACCGGGGAGCTGTTTTTT
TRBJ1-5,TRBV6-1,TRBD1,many,CASKTGGRQPQHF,TGTGCCAGCAAGACAGGGGGCAGGCAGCCCCAGCATTTT
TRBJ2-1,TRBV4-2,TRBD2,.,CASSPGLAGGPLAASYNEQFF,TGTGCCAGCAGCCCTGGACTAGCGGGGGGGCCCTTAGCGGCATCCTACAATGAGCAGTTCTTC
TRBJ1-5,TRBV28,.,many,CASTLLGLNNQPQHF,TGTGCCAGCACCCTTCTCGGACTGAACAATCAGCCCCAGCATTTT